The next 28 T cell receptor beta chains were all read from a single sample in a study of T cell repertoires in cytomegalovirus infection. TCRdb used MiXCR to reprocess the reads, holding one entry per CDR3 protein. This table has about 770,000 distinct CDR3 sequences, 25% to 30% appearing once. These receptors lack a known antigen. Sequencing was performed on cultured CD8+ T cells from PBMCs, taken from culture after CMV antigen stimulation. These receptors all stem from a human donor in good health (CMV status not recorded). Some clones in this sample may be carry-over from other donors' samples.

The chain links TRBV19 to TRBJ2-3, with TRBD1 matching over 10 bases. CDR3 length equals 14 residues. Germline CDR1 LNHDA, CDR2 SQIVND (reference sequence). The V and J ends lost 7 bases and 4 bases, in that order; junction bases with no gene match: 5. The CDR3 region has the DNA TGTGCCAGTAAGGGGGACAGGGGACCAGATACGCAGTATTTT. It specifies CASKGDRGPDTQYF. Full variable domain (missing parts from reference TRBV19 and TRBJ2-3): DGGITQSPKYLFRKEGQNVTLSCEQNLNHDAMYWYRQDPGQGLRLIYYSQIVNDFQKGDIAEGYSVSREKKESFPLTVTSAQKNPTAFYLCASKGDRGPDTQYFGPGTRLTVL.

The chain has TRBV19 and TRBJ1-1; D is unclear. V shed 6 bases and J shed 1 base, with 9 bases lying between them. The CDR3 contains 13 residues. Germline assignment: CDR1 LNHDA and CDR2 SQIVND (reference sequence). As DNA, the CDR3 is TGTGCCAGTAGAAAGGTTCCGAACACTGAAGCTTTCTTT. Translated, it gives CASRKVPNTEAFF.

Notes on this clonotype: This may arise from a read error, as a much more abundant clone is one base away. This sequence joins TRBV5-1 and TRBJ1-2; D gene uncertain. CDR1 is SGHRS, CDR2 YFSETQ, per germline. This CDR3 has 13 residues. This chain's CDR3 is CASSYGRNYGYNF. The DNA of the CDR3 is TGCGCCAGCAGCTACGGACGGAACTATGGCTACAACTTC.

This chain connects TRBV6-6 to TRBJ1-5; D gene ambiguous. V was trimmed by 0 bases and J by 8 bases, leaving 8 bases between them. The CDR3 sequence is 13 residues long. Germline-derived CDR1 and CDR2 are MNHNY and SVGAGI (reference sequence). Written as DNA, the CDR3 is TGTGCCAGCAGTTACTCGGGTTACGAGCCCCAGCATTTT. It is translated as CASSYSGYEPQHF.

This clonotype showed up many times. The chain is built from TRBV27 and TRBJ1-1; a weak D match, TRBD1 (6 bases). Germline values: CDR1 MNHEY, CDR2 SMNVEV (reference sequence). The CDR3 has 13 amino acids. Trimming stripped 1 base from V and 5 bases from J, with 8 bases between. Written as DNA, the CDR3 is TGTGCCAGCAGTTTATATAGGGGGACTGAAGCTTTCTTT. Translating it yields CASSLYRGTEAFF.

The gene calls are TRBV14 and TRBJ2-7; 11 nucleotides line up with TRBD1. The V segment lost 6 bases and the J segment 6 bases; nucleotides outside the gene matches: 10. Germline CDR1 and CDR2: SGHDN and FVKESK. This CDR3 is built from 15 residues. The CDR3 reads CASSLGQGAACEQYV. DNA of the CDR3: TGTGCCAGCAGTCTCGGACAGGGGGCCGCCTGCGAGCAGTACGTC.

The sample holds a few counts of this clonotype. This rearrangement joins TRBV24-1 to TRBJ2-4, with D possibly matching TRBD2 (5 bases). Germline values: CDR1 KGHDR, CDR2 SFDVKD. This CDR3 is built from 15 residues. Trimming cost V 3 bases and J 2 bases, with 10 bases left between them. The CDR3 sequence: CATSDVGETKNIQYF. CDR3 nucleotide sequence: TGTGCCACCAGTGATGTCGGGGAAACCAAAAACATTCAGTACTTC.

The table lists this clonotype with many counts. The V and J genes are TRBV7-9 and TRBJ1-2; TRBD1 agrees at 9 bases. J lost 4 bases, V lost 4 bases, and 7 bases had no gene match. In germline, CDR1 is SEHNR, CDR2 FQNEAQ (reference sequence). This CDR3 region has 15 residues. In DNA form, the CDR3 reads TGTGCCAGCAGCTCGGGACAGGGTGAGACCTATGGCTACACCTTC. It translates to CASSSGQGETYGYTF.

The sample holds a few counts of this clonotype. The chain uses TRBV12-3 or TRBV12-4 and TRBJ1-1; no reliable D call. V gave up 3 bases and J gave up 1 base, with 9 bases separating them. The CDR3 covers 14 residues. The CDR3 region has the DNA TGTGCCAGCAGTTTTGGGGAGCCGAACACTGAAGCTTTCTTT. Translation gives CASSFGEPNTEAFF.

This chain links TRBV28 with TRBJ1-5; D possibly corresponds to TRBD1 (5 bases). This CDR3 has 18 amino acids. Deletions cut 3 bases from V and 2 bases from J, with 20 bases between. The germline V gene has CDR1 MDHEN and CDR2 SYDVKM. The CDR3 bases are TGTGCCAGCAGTTTGGGGCAGGGCCTGGTGGATCGCAATCAGCCCCAGCATTTT. It yields the protein CASSLGQGLVDRNQPQHF.

The gene calls are TRBV5-4 and TRBJ2-5; D call uncertain. The length of the CDR3 is 15 residues. Germline V gene data show CDR1 as SGHNT and CDR2 as YYREEE (reference sequence). Trimming pared 3 bases from V and 2 bases from J, leaving 14 bases between. The DNA of the CDR3 is TGTGCCAGCAGCTCCTCTCGAGCAGCACAAGAGACCCAGTACTTC. It translates to CASSSSRAAQETQYF.

The rearrangement joins TRBV4-1 to TRBJ2-1, with D perhaps matching TRBD1 or TRBD2 (5 bases each). CDR1 and CDR2 from the germline V gene are MGHRA and YSYEKL. The CDR3 contains 17 residues. Trimming left V 1 base short and J 4 bases short, with 17 bases between. CDR3: CASSQAPTGTRYNEQFF. The CDR3 DNA reads as TGCGCCAGCAGCCAAGCCCCCACCGGGACGCGATACAATGAGCAGTTCTTC.

The chain recombines TRBV2 with TRBJ1-1; no clear D. Germline V CDR1 and CDR2: SNHLY, FYNNEI. Trimming removed 8 bases at V and 5 bases at J, with 9 bases between. CDR3 length: 11 residues. The CDR3 protein is CASPEATEAFF. CDR3 in DNA: TGTGCCAGCCCCGAAGCAACTGAAGCTTTCTTT.

This clonotype was counted ten times or more. This chain connects TRBV7-2 to TRBJ2-7, with D uncertain. Germline V gene lookup returns CDR1 SGHTA and CDR2 FQGNSA. The CDR3 totals 14 residues. The V and J ends lost 1 base and 6 bases respectively, with 13 bases between them. The CDR3: CASSLVTYTPEQYF. The CDR3 bases are TGTGCCAGCAGCTTAGTGACCTATACCCCCGAGCAGTACTTC.

This clonotype was observed a handful of times. This sequence joins TRBV27 and TRBJ2-7, with 8 bases identical to TRBD1. Germline lookup yields CDR1 MNHEY and CDR2 SMNVEV (reference sequence). This CDR3 has 15 residues. J gave up 6 bases and V 4 bases, and 11 bases lay outside the gene matches. The CDR3 nucleotides read TGTGCCAGCAGTTCTTACAGGGGGAATGGGGTCGAGCAGTACGTC. Protein sequence: CASSSYRGNGVEQYV.

This clonotype was found many times. The rearrangement links TRBV12-3 or TRBV12-4 to TRBJ1-4, with 7 bases identical to TRBD1. The V segment lost 6 bases and the J segment 4 bases; nucleotides outside the gene matches: 11. The CDR3 is 16 amino acids. The CDR3 DNA reads TGTGCCAGCAGCGTCGGTGGGGACAGATTTAATGAAAAACTGTTTTTT. It is translated as CASSVGGDRFNEKLFF.

The chain has TRBV12-3 or TRBV12-4 and TRBJ2-6; 8 bases are shared with TRBD2. This CDR3 comprises 16 residues. The V and J ends lost 8 bases and 0 bases, in that order; junction bases with no gene match: 6. The CDR3 nucleotides read TGTGCCAGCGACGCGGGGGGCACCTCTGGGGCCAACGTCCTGACTTTC. As protein: CASDAGGTSGANVLTF.

The count of this clonotype is one. The DNA of the CDR3 is TGTGCCAGCAGACGCCAGGGGGCGAACACCGGGGAGCTGTTTTTT. Amino acid sequence: CASRRQGANTGELFF. This chain joins TRBV27 and TRBJ2-2; TRBD1 matches at 7 bases. The trim removed 6 bases at V and 0 bases at J, leaving 4 bases unmatched. The germline V gene has CDR1 MNHEY and CDR2 SMNVEV (reference sequence). The CDR3 runs to 15 residues.

This clonotype was recorded a few times. The CDR3 here is CASSPTGVGSNQPQHF. The CDR3 DNA sequence: TGTGCCAGCAGCCCTACAGGGGTAGGAAGCAATCAGCCCCAGCATTTT. The rearrangement joins TRBV12-3 or TRBV12-4 to TRBJ1-5, with TRBD1 matching over 7 bases. This CDR3 has 16 amino acids. With 6 bases clipped from V and 1 base from J, the junction kept 9 bases outside the gene matches.

This clonotype came up a few times. This chain connects TRBV9 to TRBJ2-1; D gene unclear. Germline CDR1 SGDLS, CDR2 YYNGEE. This CDR3 comprises 13 residues. The V end lost 0 bases, the J end lost 8 bases, and 9 bases lay between the germline ends. The CDR3 DNA reads TGTGCCAGCAGCGTAGTAGGGATACATGAGCAGTTCTTC. Translated, it gives CASSVVGIHEQFF.

The chain carries TRBV4-2 and TRBJ1-5; TRBD1 aligns across 7 bases. From germline, CDR1 is LGHNA and CDR2 YNFKEQ. The V segment lost 0 bases and the J segment 4 bases; nucleotides outside the gene matches: 3. This CDR3 has 15 residues. The chain's CDR3 is CASSQEGTANQPQHF. CDR3 nucleotides: TGTGCCAGCAGCCAAGAAGGGACAGCTAATCAGCCCCAGCATTTT.

This clonotype was counted between two and nine times. J is TRBJ1-6 and V is TRBV27; D is undetermined. Germline V gene lookup returns CDR1 MNHEY and CDR2 SMNVEV (reference sequence). V lost 7 bases to trimming and J lost 8 bases, with 12 bases between them. The CDR3 totals 13 residues. CDR3 region: CASTGSLYSPLHF. For the CDR3, the DNA is TGTGCCAGCACGGGCAGTCTCTATTCACCCCTCCACTTT.

This clonotype showed up just a few times. The chain recombines TRBV4-1 with TRBJ1-1, with D possibly being TRBD1 (6 bases). This CDR3 has 15 residues. The germline V gene encodes CDR1 MGHRA and CDR2 YSYEKL. Deletions cut 4 bases from V and 5 bases from J, with 17 bases between. The CDR3 reads CASSRTGGGETEAFF. CDR3 DNA sequence: TGCGCCAGCAGCCGAACCGGGGGGGGCGAGACTGAAGCTTTCTTT.

This chain joins TRBV20-1 and TRBJ1-4; D is ambiguous. The CDR3 contains 15 residues. In germline, CDR1 is DFQATT, CDR2 SNEGSKA (reference sequence). Trimming shortened V by 1 base and J by 1 base, and 10 bases separated the two germline ends. The CDR3 reads CSARARPETNEKLFF. As DNA, the CDR3 is TGCAGTGCTAGAGCCAGGCCGGAAACTAATGAAAAACTGTTTTTT.

The chain uses TRBV14 and TRBJ1-6, with TRBD1 matching over 8 bases. After removal of 5 bases from V and 1 base from J, the junction contained 7 bases not matched to a gene. This CDR3 has 17 amino acids. The V gene's germline CDR1 is SGHDN and CDR2 FVKESK. CDR3 nucleotides: TGTGCCAGCAGCTCAACAGGGGGGATGTCCTATAATTCACCCCTCCACTTT. Translation: CASSSTGGMSYNSPLHF.

CDR3 region: CASSQYHLTGESNTDTQYF. Here the CDR3 DNA reads TGTGCCAGCAGCCAATACCATCTTACGGGGGAAAGCAACACAGATACGCAGTATTTT. This chain links TRBV11-2 with TRBJ2-3, with D possibly being TRBD2 (6 bases). Trimming removed 5 bases from V and 2 bases from J, with 26 bases in between. Germline assignment: CDR1 SGHAT and CDR2 FQNNGV. The CDR3 consists of 19 residues. Looking up the rest from reference TRBV11-2 and TRBJ2-3 gives the full variable domain: EAGVAQSPRYKIIEKRQSVAFWCNPISGHATLYWYQQILGQGPKLLIQFQNNGVVDDSQLPKDRFSAERLKGVDSTLKIQPAKLEDSAVYLCASSQYHLTGESNTDTQYFGPGTRLTVL.

The V call is TRBV7-6, the J call TRBJ2-3; no clear D gene. The CDR3 spans 16 residues. Trimming stripped 5 bases from V and 1 base from J, with 16 bases between. Germline V gives CDR1 SGHVS, CDR2 FNYEAQ. CDR3 sequence (DNA): TGTGCCAGCAGCCCACCATCAGGACCTCGCACAGATACGCAGTATTTT. It translates to CASSPPSGPRTDTQYF.

V gene TRBV6-6 combines with J gene TRBJ2-1; D might be TRBD1 (5 bases). From germline, CDR1 is MNHNY and CDR2 SVGAGI (reference sequence). V was cut by 0 bases and J by 5 bases, with 8 bases left in between. There are 14 residues in the CDR3. The CDR3 DNA reads TGTGCCAGCAGTTACTCTGGACACAACAATGAGCAGTTCTTC. It encodes CASSYSGHNNEQFF.